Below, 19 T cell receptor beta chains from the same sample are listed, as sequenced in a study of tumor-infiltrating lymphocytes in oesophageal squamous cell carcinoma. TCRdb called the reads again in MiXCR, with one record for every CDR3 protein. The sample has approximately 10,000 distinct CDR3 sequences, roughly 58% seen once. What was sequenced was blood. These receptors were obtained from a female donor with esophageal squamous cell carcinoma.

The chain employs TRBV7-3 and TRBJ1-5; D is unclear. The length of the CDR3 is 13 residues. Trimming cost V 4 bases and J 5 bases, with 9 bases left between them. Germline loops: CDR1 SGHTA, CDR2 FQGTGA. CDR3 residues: CASSSTQYQPQHF. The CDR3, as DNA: TGTGCCAGCAGCTCGACTCAATATCAGCCCCAGCATTTT.

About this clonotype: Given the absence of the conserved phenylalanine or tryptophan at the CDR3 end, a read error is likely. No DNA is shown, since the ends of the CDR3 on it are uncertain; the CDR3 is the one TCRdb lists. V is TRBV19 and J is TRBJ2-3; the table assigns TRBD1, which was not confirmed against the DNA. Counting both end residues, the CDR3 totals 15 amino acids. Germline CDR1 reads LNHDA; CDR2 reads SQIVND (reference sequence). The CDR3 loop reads CASSMRGSYGYTFGS.

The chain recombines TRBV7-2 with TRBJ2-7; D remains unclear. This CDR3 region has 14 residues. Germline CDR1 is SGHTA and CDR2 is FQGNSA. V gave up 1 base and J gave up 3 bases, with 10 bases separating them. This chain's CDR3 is CASSLGVVGYEQYF. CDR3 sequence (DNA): TGTGCCAGCAGCTTAGGGGTAGTCGGCTACGAGCAGTACTTC.

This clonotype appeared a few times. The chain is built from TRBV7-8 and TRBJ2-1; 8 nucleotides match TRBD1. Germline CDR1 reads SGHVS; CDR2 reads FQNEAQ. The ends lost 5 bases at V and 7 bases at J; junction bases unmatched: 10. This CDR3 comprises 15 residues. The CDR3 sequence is CASSLIPGQANEQFF. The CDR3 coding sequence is TGTGCCAGCAGCCTAATACCGGGACAGGCGAATGAGCAGTTCTTC.

The CDR3 DNA reads as TGTGCCAGCAGACCTAGCGGGGGTTTCTACGAGCAGTACTTC. This encodes CASRPSGGFYEQYF. This sequence joins TRBV6-2 or TRBV6-3 and TRBJ2-3; TRBD2 matches at 10 bases. The DNA matches TRBJ2-7 better at its end, which makes the J call doubtful. The CDR3 runs to 14 residues. Germline CDR1 is MNHEY and CDR2 is SVGEGT.

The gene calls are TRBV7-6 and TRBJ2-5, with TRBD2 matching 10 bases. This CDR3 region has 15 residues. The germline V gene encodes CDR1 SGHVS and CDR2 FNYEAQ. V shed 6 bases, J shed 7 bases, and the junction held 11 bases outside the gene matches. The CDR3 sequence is CASSSNSGRLGTQYF. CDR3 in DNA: TGTGCCAGCAGTTCAAATAGCGGGAGGTTGGGGACCCAGTACTTC.

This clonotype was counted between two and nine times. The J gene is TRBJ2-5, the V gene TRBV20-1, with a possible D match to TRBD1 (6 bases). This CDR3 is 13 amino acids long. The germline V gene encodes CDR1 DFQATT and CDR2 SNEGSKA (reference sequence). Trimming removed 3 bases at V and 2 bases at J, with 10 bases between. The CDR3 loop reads CSASYGQQETQYF. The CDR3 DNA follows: TGCAGTGCTAGCTATGGACAGCAAGAGACCCAGTACTTC.

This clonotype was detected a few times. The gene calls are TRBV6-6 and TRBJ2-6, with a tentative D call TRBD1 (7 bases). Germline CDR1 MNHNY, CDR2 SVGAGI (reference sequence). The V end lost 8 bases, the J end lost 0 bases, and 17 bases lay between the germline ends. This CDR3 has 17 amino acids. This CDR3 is CASGKTGTLSGANVLTF. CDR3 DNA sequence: TGTGCCAGCGGTAAGACAGGGACTCTCTCTGGGGCCAACGTCCTGACTTTC.

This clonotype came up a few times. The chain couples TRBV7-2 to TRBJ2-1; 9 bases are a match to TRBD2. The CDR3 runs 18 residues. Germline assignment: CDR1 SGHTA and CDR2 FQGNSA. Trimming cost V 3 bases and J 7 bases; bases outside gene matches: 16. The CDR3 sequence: CASSLAFAGLAFGNEQFF. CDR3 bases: TGTGCCAGCAGCTTGGCCTTCGCGGGACTAGCATTTGGTAATGAGCAGTTCTTC.

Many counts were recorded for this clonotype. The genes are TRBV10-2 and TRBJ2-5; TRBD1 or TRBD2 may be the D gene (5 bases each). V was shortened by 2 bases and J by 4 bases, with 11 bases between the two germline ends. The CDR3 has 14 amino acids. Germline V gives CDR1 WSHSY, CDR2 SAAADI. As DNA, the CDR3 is TGCGCCAGCAGTGAGGGGACCCTTGTAGAGACCCAGTACTTC. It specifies CASSEGTLVETQYF.

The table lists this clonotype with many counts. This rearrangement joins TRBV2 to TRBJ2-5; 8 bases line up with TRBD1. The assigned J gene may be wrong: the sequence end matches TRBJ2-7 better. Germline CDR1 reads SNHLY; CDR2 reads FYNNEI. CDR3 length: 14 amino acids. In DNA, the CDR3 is TGTGCCAGCAACCTTTGGGACAGGCCTTACGAGCAGTACTTC. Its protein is CASNLWDRPYEQYF.

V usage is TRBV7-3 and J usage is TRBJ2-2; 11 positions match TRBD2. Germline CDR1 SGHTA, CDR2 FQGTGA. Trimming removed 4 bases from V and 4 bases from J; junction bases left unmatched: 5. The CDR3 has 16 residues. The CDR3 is CASSSRLAGSTGELFF. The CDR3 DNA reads TGTGCCAGCAGCTCTAGACTAGCGGGAAGCACCGGGGAGCTGTTTTTT.

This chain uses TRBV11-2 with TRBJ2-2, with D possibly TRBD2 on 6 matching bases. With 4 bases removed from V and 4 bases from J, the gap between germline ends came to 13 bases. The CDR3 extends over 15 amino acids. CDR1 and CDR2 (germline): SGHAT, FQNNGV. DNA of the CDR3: TGTGCCAGCAGCTGGGACTCCCCTTCCACCGGGGAGCTGTTTTTT. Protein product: CASSWDSPSTGELFF.

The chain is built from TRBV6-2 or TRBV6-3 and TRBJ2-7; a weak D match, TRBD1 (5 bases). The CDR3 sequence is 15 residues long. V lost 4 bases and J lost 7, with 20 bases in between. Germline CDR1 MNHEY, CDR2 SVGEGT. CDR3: CASSSDRLSYNEQYF. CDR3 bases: TGTGCCAGCAGTTCAGACAGACTCTCCTACAATGAGCAGTACTTC.

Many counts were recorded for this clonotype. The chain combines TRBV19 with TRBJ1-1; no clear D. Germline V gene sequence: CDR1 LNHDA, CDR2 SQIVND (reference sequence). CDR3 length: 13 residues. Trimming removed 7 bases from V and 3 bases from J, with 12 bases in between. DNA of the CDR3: TGTGCCAGTATCGACTTTGGATACACTGAAGCTTTCTTT. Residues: CASIDFGYTEAFF. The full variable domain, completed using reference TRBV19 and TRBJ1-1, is DGGITQSPKYLFRKEGQNVTLSCEQNLNHDAMYWYRQDPGQGLRLIYYSQIVNDFQKGDIAEGYSVSREKKESFPLTVTSAQKNPTAFYLCASIDFGYTEAFFGQGTRLTVV.

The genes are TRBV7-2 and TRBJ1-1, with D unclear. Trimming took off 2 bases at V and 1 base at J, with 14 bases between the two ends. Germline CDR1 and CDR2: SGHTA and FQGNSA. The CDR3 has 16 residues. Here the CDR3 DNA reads TGTGCCAGCAGCTTATCCGGAAGTGTTTGGAACACTGAAGCTTTCTTT. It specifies CASSLSGSVWNTEAFF.

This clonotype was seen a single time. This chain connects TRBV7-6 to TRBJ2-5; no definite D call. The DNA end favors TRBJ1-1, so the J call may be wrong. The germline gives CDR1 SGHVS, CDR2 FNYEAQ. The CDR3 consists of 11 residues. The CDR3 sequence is CASSLEGEAFF. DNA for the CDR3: TGTGCCAGCAGCTTAGAGGGTGAAGCTTTCTTT.

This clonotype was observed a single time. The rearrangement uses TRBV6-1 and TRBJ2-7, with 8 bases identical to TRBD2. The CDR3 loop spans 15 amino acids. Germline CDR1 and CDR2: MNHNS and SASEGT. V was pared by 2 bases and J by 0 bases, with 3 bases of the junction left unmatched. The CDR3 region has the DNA TGTGCCAGCAGTGAAACTAGCGGTAGCTCCTACGAGCAGTACTTC. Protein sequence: CASSETSGSSYEQYF.

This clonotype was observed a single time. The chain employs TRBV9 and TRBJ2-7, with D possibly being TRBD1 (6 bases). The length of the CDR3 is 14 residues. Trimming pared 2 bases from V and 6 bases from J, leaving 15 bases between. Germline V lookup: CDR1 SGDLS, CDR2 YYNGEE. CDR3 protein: CASSVHGTQGEQYF. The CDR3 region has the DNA TGTGCCAGCAGCGTCCATGGGACACAAGGCGAGCAGTACTTC.